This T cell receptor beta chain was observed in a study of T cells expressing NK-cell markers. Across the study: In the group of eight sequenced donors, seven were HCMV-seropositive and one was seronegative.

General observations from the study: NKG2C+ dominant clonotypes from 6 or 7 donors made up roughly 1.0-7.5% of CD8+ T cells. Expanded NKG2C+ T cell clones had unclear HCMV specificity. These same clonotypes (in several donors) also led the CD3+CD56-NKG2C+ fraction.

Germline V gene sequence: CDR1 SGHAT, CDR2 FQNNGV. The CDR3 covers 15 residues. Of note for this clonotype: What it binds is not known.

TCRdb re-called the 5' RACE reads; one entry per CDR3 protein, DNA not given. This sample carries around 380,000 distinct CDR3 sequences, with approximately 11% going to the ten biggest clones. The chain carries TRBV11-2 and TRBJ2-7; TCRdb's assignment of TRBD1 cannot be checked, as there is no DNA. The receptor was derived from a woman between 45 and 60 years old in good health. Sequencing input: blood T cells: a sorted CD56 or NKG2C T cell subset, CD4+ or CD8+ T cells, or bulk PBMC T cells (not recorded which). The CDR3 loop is CASSLNTGGGYEQYF.